The 19 T cell receptor beta chains given below trace back to one sample, sequenced in a study of CXCR3-negative and CXCR3-positive naive CD8 T cells. Broader study findings: Relative to CXCR3-negative naive cells, CXCR3-positive naive cells had more hydrophobic TRB CDR3s.

UMI-labeled 5' RACE TRB cDNA libraries were prepared from the cells. TCRdb reprocessed the 5' RACE reads, keeping one entry per CDR3 protein, no DNA. The sample's table shows fewer than 6,500 distinct CDR3 sequences. For these receptors, no antigen is known. Sequences were obtained from naive CXCR3+ CD8+ T cells from blood. Subset given: CD45RO-CCR7+CD27+CD95- naive CD8+ T cells expressing CXCR3 (TNR3+). These receptor sequences come from a human donor in good health. Some clones in this sample may be carry-over from other donors' samples.

This chain uses TRBV29-1 with TRBJ2-7. Germline V lookup: CDR1 SQVTM, CDR2 ANQGSEA. The CDR3 has 13 residues. This CDR3 reads CSVETDNPYEQYF.

Frequency places this clonotype as medium-sized (0.01 to 0.1%). V is TRBV29-1 and J is TRBJ1-3. The CDR3 sequence is 12 residues long. The germline V gene has CDR1 SQVTM and CDR2 ANQGSEA. The CDR3 sequence is CSVAGKEYTIYF.

The chain uses TRBV15 and TRBJ2-7; TCRdb outputs TRBD1, but without DNA this stays unchecked. Germline CDR1 is LNHNV and CDR2 is YYDKDF (reference sequence). The CDR3 loop spans 14 amino acids. This chain's CDR3 is CATSSFGTPGEQYF.

The rearrangement links TRBV6-5 to TRBJ2-7; TCRdb outputs TRBD1, but without DNA this stays unchecked. CDR3 length: 15 amino acids. Germline loops: CDR1 MNHEY, CDR2 SVGAGI. The CDR3 region is CASSYRPDRGYEQYF.

The chain is built from TRBV2 and TRBJ2-1; the D gene TCRdb calls, TRBD2, cannot be checked with no DNA. Germline-derived CDR1 and CDR2 are SNHLY and FYNNEI. This CDR3 is 20 amino acids long. CDR3: CASLIIRASGRPRSYNEQFF.

V is TRBV7-2 and J is TRBJ2-7. CDR1 and CDR2 from the germline V gene are SGHTA and FQGNSA. The CDR3 is 12 amino acids. CDR3 sequence: CASSSSSYEQYF.

The chain joins TRBV6-6 to TRBJ2-3. Germline V gene data show CDR1 as MNHNY and CDR2 as SVGAGI (reference sequence). There are 13 residues in the CDR3. This CDR3 is CASSYLGTDTQYF.

The chain uses TRBV29-1 and TRBJ2-1; TCRdb outputs TRBD2, but without DNA this stays unchecked. The CDR3 covers 15 residues. Germline V gene sequence: CDR1 SQVTM, CDR2 ANQGSEA. The CDR3 reads CSVDGLAEPYNEQFF.

This rearrangement joins TRBV6-2 or TRBV6-3 to TRBJ1-1. The CDR3 is made up of 14 amino acids. CDR1 MNHEY and CDR2 SVGEGT come from the germline V gene. The CDR3 loop is CASSYPTPVTEAFF.

The gene calls are TRBV7-9 and TRBJ1-1. The germline CDR1 and CDR2 sequences are SEHNR and FQNEAQ (reference sequence). The CDR3 extends over 13 amino acids. CDR3 protein: CASISNMNTEAFF. Full variable domain (outside the CDR3, taken from reference TRBV7-9 and TRBJ1-1): DTGVSQNPRHKITKRGQNVTFRCDPISEHNRLYWYRQTLGQGPEFLTYFQNEAQLEKSRLLSDRFSAERPKGSFSTLEIQRTEQGDSAMYLCASISNMNTEAFFGQGTRLTVV.

This clonotype is classed as medium-sized (0.01 to 0.1%) by frequency. CDR3: CSVDGLAGVLSYNEQFF. The chain employs TRBV29-1 and TRBJ2-1; the D gene TCRdb calls, TRBD2, cannot be checked with no DNA. The CDR3 extends over 17 amino acids. Per the germline V gene, CDR1 is SQVTM and CDR2 is ANQGSEA.

This clonotype registers medium-sized by frequency. The chain joins TRBV7-9 to TRBJ1-4; TCRdb names TRBD1, which stays unverified in the absence of DNA. This CDR3 is 15 amino acids long. Germline loops: CDR1 SEHNR, CDR2 FQNEAQ (reference sequence). CDR3 sequence reads: CASSFITGTEEKLFF. Full variable domain (missing parts from reference TRBV7-9 and TRBJ1-4): DTGVSQNPRHKITKRGQNVTFRCDPISEHNRLYWYRQTLGQGPEFLTYFQNEAQLEKSRLLSDRFSAERPKGSFSTLEIQRTEQGDSAMYLCASSFITGTEEKLFFGSGTQLSVL.

The chain has TRBV13 and TRBJ2-7; TCRdb's D gene call, TRBD1, goes unchecked for lack of DNA. This CDR3 region has 19 residues. Germline V gives CDR1 PRHDT, CDR2 FYEKMQ (reference sequence). The CDR3 region is CAGSVSPGGDHFYCYEQYF.

This clonotype is classed as medium-sized by frequency. This rearrangement joins TRBV27 to TRBJ2-7; TCRdb proposes TRBD1, but this gene call is untestable without DNA. Germline V gene data show CDR1 as MNHEY and CDR2 as SMNVEV (reference sequence). The CDR3 loop spans 13 amino acids. The CDR3 protein is CASSHGPDYEQYF.

This clonotype is identified as medium-sized from frequency. The chain combines TRBV29-1 with TRBJ2-1; absent DNA, TCRdb's TRBD2 call cannot be checked. Germline CDR1 is SQVTM and CDR2 is ANQGSEA. CDR3 length equals 19 residues. CDR3: CSVEGGLATPSNSYNEQFF.

This clonotype is called medium-sized based on its frequency. This rearrangement joins TRBV29-1 to TRBJ2-3; the TCRdb call, TRBD2, lacks DNA for checking. Per the germline V gene, CDR1 is SQVTM and CDR2 is ANQGSEA. The CDR3 loop spans 16 amino acids. The chain's CDR3 is CSVEDPAGGDTDTQYF.

This chain links TRBV29-1 with TRBJ1-4; the TRBD1 assignment by TCRdb is unverifiable without DNA. The CDR3 consists of 14 residues. Germline V gene lookup returns CDR1 SQVTM and CDR2 ANQGSEA. CDR3 amino acids: CSVAAQGLGEKLFF. The whole variable domain, remainder taken from reference TRBV29-1 and TRBJ1-4, is SAVISQKPSRDICQRGTSLTIQCQVDSQVTMMFWYRQQPGQSLTLIATANQGSEATYESGFVIDKFPISRPNLTFSTLTVSNMSPEDSSIYLCSVAAQGLGEKLFFGSGTQLSVL.

In terms of frequency, this clonotype is medium-sized. The chain uses TRBV20-1 and TRBJ2-7; TCRdb's D call of TRBD1 is untestable without DNA. The germline gives CDR1 DFQATT, CDR2 SNEGSKA (reference sequence). This CDR3 contains 15 residues. The CDR3 loop is CSAWGSQRDSYEQYF.

The chain recombines TRBV9 with TRBJ1-2. The CDR3 contains 12 residues. Germline CDR1 is SGDLS and CDR2 is YYNGEE. The CDR3: CASSPSDYGYTF.